What follows is one T cell receptor beta chain and its context. V dropped 10 bases and J dropped 0 bases, with 19 bases sitting between them. Germline CDR1 is MGHRA and CDR2 is YSYEKL. The CDR3 has 15 amino acids. The record originates from a study of PD-1 blockade in classical Hodgkin lymphoma. Method: immunoSEQ multiplex PCR; TCRdb's copy keeps in-frame clones and lacks some. Here the sample spans 23,000 or so clones, roughly 77% being singletons. Time point: cycle 4 day 1 (C4D1), after 6 weeks of nivolumab. All trial patients relapsed after autologous stem cell transplantation. Sequencing was performed on peripheral blood mononuclear cells (PBMCs), taken before the fourth cycle of nivolumab. The source of this sequence is a human donor with classical Hodgkin lymphoma. This chain uses TRBV4-1 with TRBJ2-7; D remains unclear. The CDR3 DNA reads TGCGCCACCCCGATGTGGGCCAGGCCCTCCTACGAGCAGTACTTC. Translated: CATPMWARPSYEQYF.